Listed below are T cell receptor beta chains from one sample, sequenced in a study of cytomegalovirus exposure and HLA in healthy donors. The data were produced by immunoSEQ multiplex PCR, yet TCRdb's version contains in-frame clones alone and is incomplete. Among tens of thousands of clones listed, just over 70% were seen once. Sequenced material: PBMCs. These receptors all come from a man between 60 and 70 years old in good health and CMV-seropositive. Both conserved end residues are part of each CDR3. The order of the fields is clone size, V gene, J gene, D gene, CDR3 DNA, CDR3 protein. A D gene is named only where the DNA matches it firmly. Rows give clone size only sometimes, using once, few, many, or a class for an expanded clone.

-	TRBV10-2	TRBJ1-2	TRBD1	TGCGCCAGCAGTGGAATGGGACAGGGGGCAGACTATGGCTACACCTTC	CASSGMGQGADYGYTF
-	TRBV7-6	TRBJ2-7	TRBD2	TGTGCCAGCAGCTTAGCCAGCGGGAGCCACGAGCAGTACTTC	CASSLASGSHEQYF
-	TRBV5-1	TRBJ2-7	-	TGCGCCAGCAGCTTGGGGTGGACAGCAACTGAATACGAGCAGTACTTC	CASSLGWTATEYEQYF
-	TRBV5-4	TRBJ2-7	-	TGTGCCAGCACCATGACGCGGGGCGAGCAGTACTTC	CASTMTRGEQYF
-	TRBV4-1	TRBJ2-1	-	TGCGCCAGCAGCCGCTCTCGCGGGGAGCCCAATGAGCAGTTCTTC	CASSRSRGEPNEQFF
-	TRBV6-4	TRBJ2-7	-	TGTGCCAGCCGGTCTCCTCGCTTC	CASRSPRF
-	TRBV10-3	TRBJ1-5	-	TGTGCCATCAGCTTCAGGGAAAATAGCAATCAGCCCCAGCATTTT	CAISFRENSNQPQHF
-	TRBV10-3	TRBJ1-1	-	TGTGCCATCAGTGAGTCGGGGGCCATGAACACTGAAGCTTTCTTT	CAISESGAMNTEAFF
-	TRBV30	TRBJ1-5	TRBD1	TGTGCCTGGAGCCTCGGACAGGGGTTTAATCAGCCCCAGCATTTT	CAWSLGQGFNQPQHF
-	TRBV6-6	TRBJ2-1	TRBD2	TGTGCCAGCAGTTACGGACAGCGGGAGGTCGTAGAGCAGTTCTTC	CASSYGQREVVEQFF
few	TRBV7-9	TRBJ2-7	-	TGTTCCAGCAGCTTAGATGCGGGGACCTACGAGCAGTACTTC	CSSSLDAGTYEQYF
few	TRBV7-6	TRBJ2-7	TRBD1	TGTGCCAGCAGCCTTGGACAGGGCGTCGAGCAGTACTTC	CASSLGQGVEQYF